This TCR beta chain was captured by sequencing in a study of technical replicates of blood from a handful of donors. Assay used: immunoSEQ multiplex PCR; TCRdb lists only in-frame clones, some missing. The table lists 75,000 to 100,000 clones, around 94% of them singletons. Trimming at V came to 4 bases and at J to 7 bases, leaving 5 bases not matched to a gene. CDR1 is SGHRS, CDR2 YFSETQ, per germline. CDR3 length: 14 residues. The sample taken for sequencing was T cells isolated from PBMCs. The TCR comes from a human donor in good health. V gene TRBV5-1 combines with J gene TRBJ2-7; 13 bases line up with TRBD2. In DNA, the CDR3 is TGCGCCAGCAGCCCAGGGACTAGCGGGGAGGAGCAGTACTTC. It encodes CASSPGTSGEEQYF.